There are many counts of the clone carrying this T cell receptor (beta chain). Noted time point: after trial treatment. The sample's treatment: LDRT plus nivolumab, ipilimumab, low-dose cyclophosphamide and aspirin (RACIN trial). This sample is drawn from a study of low-dose radiotherapy and immunotherapy resistance in tumors. CDR1 and CDR2 (germline): SGHVS, FNYEAQ. CDR3 length equals 15 residues. J gave up 0 bases and V 0 bases, and 0 bases lay outside the gene matches. The authors amplified TCRs for roughly 20 PCR cycles with a constant-region primer and a V-primer adapter. TCRdb re-called the reads through MiXCR, storing one row per CDR3 protein. The sample lists over 50,000 distinct CDR3 sequences; around a third were seen once.

The gene calls are TRBV7-6 and TRBJ2-7; 9 bases line up with TRBD1. Sample: PBMCs, taken after low-dose radiotherapy plus immunotherapy. The origin of this receptor is a male donor with rectosigmoid adenocarcinoma. DNA for the CDR3: TGTGCCAGCAGCTTAGCGGACAGGGGCTCCTACGAGCAGTACTTC. Translating gives CASSLADRGSYEQYF.